Listed below are T cell receptor beta chains from one sample, sequenced in a study of regulatory T cells in long-lasting Graves disease. In TCRdb, the multiplex PCR reads were re-called with MiXCR into one record per CDR3 protein. The profile covers about 240,000 distinct CDR3 sequences, with 20% appearing a single time and approximately 14% taken by the ten largest. Sample: peripheral blood mononuclear cells (PBMCs), taken at new diagnosis, from a patient treated with antithyroid drugs. These TCRs come from a female donor with Graves disease. Each CDR3 is given with its conserved first and last residue. A D gene is named only where the DNA matches it firmly. Clone size appears in some rows only: once, few, many, or a class for an expanded clone.

CDR3nt	CDR3aa	abundance	v_gene	j_gene	d_gene
TGCAGCTCCAAACCTTTCGTGTGGACAGAAGAAGCTTTCTTT	CSSKPFVWTEEAFF	-	TRBV29-1	TRBJ1-1	-
TGTGCCAGCAGACACGCCCGACTAGCGGGGTCGACTACGCAGTATTTT	CASRHARLAGSTTQYF	many	TRBV7-8	TRBJ2-3	TRBD2
TGCGCCAGCAGCCAAGGACCAGATACGCAGTATTTT	CASSQGPDTQYF	many	TRBV4-1	TRBJ2-3	-
TGTGCCAGCAGGACTTGGCGGGATAATGAAAAACTGTTTTTT	CASRTWRDNEKLFF	once	TRBV12-3/TRBV12-4	TRBJ1-4	-
TGCGCCAGCAGCTTGAGGCTAGCGGCGAAGGGCCAAGAGACCCAGTACTTC	CASSLRLAAKGQETQYF	many	TRBV5-1	TRBJ2-5	TRBD2
TGCGCCAGCAGCCGGGCAGCGGGAGGAGAGACCCAGTACTTC	CASSRAAGGETQYF	-	TRBV5-1	TRBJ2-5	TRBD2
TGTGCCAGCAGCCGCGGACCGGTCGGCAACGCTGAAGCTTTCTTT	CASSRGPVGNAEAFF	-	TRBV4-2	TRBJ1-1	-
TGTGCCAGCTCACGGTCAGGGAGCAAAGGCTACACCTTC	CASSRSGSKGYTF	many	TRBV18	TRBJ1-2	-
TGTGCCAGCAGAAGGGACTTTGGGTCCTACGAGCAGTACTTC	CASRRDFGSYEQYF	few	TRBV6-1	TRBJ2-7	-
TGTGCCTGGAGTCCTTCGGGGATGGGAGAGCAGTTCTTC	CAWSPSGMGEQFF	many	TRBV30	TRBJ2-1	-
TGTGCCAGCAGTCGCCAGCGGGCCGAGCAGTTCTTC	CASSRQRAEQFF	many	TRBV6-1	TRBJ2-1	-
TGTGCCAGCAGTTACTCGACAACTAACCAAGAGACCCAGTACTTC	CASSYSTTNQETQYF	many	TRBV6-2/TRBV6-3	TRBJ2-5	-
TGTGCCAGCAGTTTAGTCGGACAGCTAATGTTCTCTGGAAACACCATATATTTT	CASSLVGQLMFSGNTIYF	few	TRBV12-3/TRBV12-4	TRBJ1-3	-
TGTGCCAGCAGTTACTCGCGGAGGTCAGGAACTGAAGCTTTCTTT	CASSYSRRSGTEAFF	-	TRBV6-2/TRBV6-3	TRBJ1-1	-
TGCGCCAGCAGTCTTAGGACTGCCGATGAGCAGTTCTTC	CASSLRTADEQFF	many	TRBV4-3	TRBJ2-1	-
TGTGCCAGCAGCTTGGACAGGTTTGAGACCCAGTACTTC	CASSLDRFETQYF	many	TRBV5-4	TRBJ2-5	-
TGTGCCAGCAGTTTAGGCAGGTTCTACGAGCAGTACTTC	CASSLGRFYEQYF	many	TRBV27	TRBJ2-7	-
TGTGCCAGCAGCTCCAAGCTTCGGGCGACCCAGTACTTC	CASSSKLRATQYF	many	TRBV7-9	TRBJ2-5	-
TGTGCCAGCAGCTTAGTACAGGGCGGAGGCAAAAACATTCAGTACTTC	CASSLVQGGGKNIQYF	many	TRBV11-2	TRBJ2-4	-
TGCAGTGCTCACTCAGGACAGGCTAACTATGGCTACACCTTC	CSAHSGQANYGYTF	many	TRBV20-1	TRBJ1-2	TRBD1
TGTGCCACCAGCAGGATGGCTAGCCGGTCCAATGAGCAGTTCTTC	CATSRMASRSNEQFF	many	TRBV15	TRBJ2-1	-
TGTGCCAGCAGTGGAGTGGGGAGGATCTCGACAGGGGTTATGGGCAATCAGCCCCAGCATTTT	CASSGVGRISTGVMGNQPQHF	-	TRBV2	TRBJ1-5	TRBD1
TGTGCCAGCAGTTTAAGGAACACTAAAGCTTTCTTT	CASSLRNTKAFF	many	TRBV12-3/TRBV12-4	TRBJ1-1	-
TGTGCCAGCTCACCATCCCCTAGTAGCTACGAGCAGTACTTC	CASSPSPSSYEQYF	many	TRBV18	TRBJ2-7	-
TGTGCCAGCAGCTTCCGTGAGGAAGGTGAGCAGTTCTTC	CASSFREEGEQFF	many	TRBV11-3	TRBJ2-1	-
TGTGCCAGCAGCCCGCGACTAGCGGGGGGTCGGGAGCTGTTTTTT	CASSPRLAGGRELFF	many	TRBV7-3	TRBJ2-2	TRBD2
TGTGCCAGCAGTTTATCCCACCGGACAGTTCAGCCCCAGCATTTT	CASSLSHRTVQPQHF	-	TRBV27	TRBJ1-5	-
TGCGCCAGCAGCACCCGAGCGGGGGGGTCCACAGATACGCAGTATTTT	CASSTRAGGSTDTQYF	-	TRBV5-1	TRBJ2-3	TRBD2
TGTGCCAGCAGCTGGGGGAACTCCTACAATGAGCAGTTCTTC	CASSWGNSYNEQFF	-	TRBV7-3	TRBJ2-1	-
TGTGCCAGCAGTGTTACTAGCGGGAGGACAGATACGCAGTATTTT	CASSVTSGRTDTQYF	many	TRBV28	TRBJ2-3	TRBD2
TGCCAGACAGGGGATGCGAACACTGAAGCTTTCTTT	CQTGDANTEAFF	-	TRBV20-1	TRBJ1-1	TRBD1
TGCAGTGCTAGAGATGCAGCGGGAGGTTCCAAAAACATTCAGTACTTC	CSARDAAGGSKNIQYF	many	TRBV20-1	TRBJ2-4	TRBD2
TGTGCCAGCACCCCCCTACTAGCGGGGGGCCAAGAGACCCAGTACTTC	CASTPLLAGGQETQYF	-	TRBV2	TRBJ2-5	TRBD2
TGTGCCAGCAAGCAGGGGGTTAATCAGCCCCAGCATTTT	CASKQGVNQPQHF	few	TRBV6-1	TRBJ1-5	TRBD1
TGCGCCAGCAGTTCGACAGGGGCGACAACTAATGAAAAACTGTTTTTT	CASSSTGATTNEKLFF	few	TRBV10-1	TRBJ1-4	TRBD1
TGTGCCAGCAGCACAGACGGATACTATGGCTACACCTTC	CASSTDGYYGYTF	few	TRBV11-2	TRBJ1-2	-
TGTGCCAGCAGTTTCCCGGGCCAGAATGAAGCTTTCTTT	CASSFPGQNEAFF	many	TRBV28	TRBJ1-1	-
TGTGCCAGCTCTAGGCGAAAACAAGAGACCCAGTACTTC	CASSRRKQETQYF	-	TRBV7-6	TRBJ2-5	-